This T cell receptor (beta chain) was captured by sequencing in a study of T cells after yellow fever vaccination. About the research overall: SMART-Seq v4 Ultra Low Input handled preparation of low-cell-number fractions.

They built TCR cDNA with 5'RACE template switching, a step that put in a universal primer site and UMIs. One entry per CDR3 protein results from TCRdb running MiXCR on the 5' RACE reads. The sample carries about 370,000 distinct CDR3 sequences, about 9.9% recorded once. This clonotype was found a few times. Its matching antigen is unknown. Germline CDR1 SGHNT, CDR2 YYREEE (reference sequence). This CDR3 is built from 15 residues. The ends lost 0 bases at V and 1 base at J; junction bases unmatched: 1. Regarding the study as a whole: Clonotypes found in both CD4 and CD8 compartments made up a small share. Primary-vaccination clones mostly resurfaced post-booster (just under 98% CD4, about 87% CD8).

The sequencing here drew on PBMCs, taken on the day of the first yellow fever vaccination. V gene TRBV5-4 combines with J gene TRBJ2-7; TRBD1 matches 10 bases. The origin of this receptor is a man between 18 and 29 years old who received the YFV17D yellow fever vaccine. The CDR3 DNA sequence: TGTGCCAGCAGCTTGGTGGGACAGGGGTCCTACGAGCAGTACTTC. Protein: CASSLVGQGSYEQYF.